Listed here are 2 T cell receptor beta chains from one sample, sequenced in a study of blood T cell repertoires in COVID-19. Assay: immunoSEQ multiplex PCR; the TCRdb copy retains only in-frame clones and omits some. The repertoire holds around 110,000 clones, with 65% to 85% as singletons. Sequenced input: peripheral blood. The origin of the receptors is a woman aged 70-85 years with acute or convalescent COVID-19.

In nucleotides, the CDR3 is TGTGCCACCAGCCATGGGACAGATAACTATGGCTACACCTTC. Translation gives CATSHGTDNYGYTF. V usage is TRBV15 and J usage is TRBJ1-2; 7 bases map to TRBD1. The ends lost 5 bases at V and 1 base at J; junction bases unmatched: 4. Germline V gene data show CDR1 as LNHNV and CDR2 as YYDKDF (reference sequence). CDR3 size: 14 residues. The entire variable domain, with the rest obtained from reference TRBV15 and TRBJ1-2, is as follows: DAMVIQNPRYQVTQFGKPVTLSCSQTLNHNVMYWYQQKSSQAPKLLFHYYDKDFNNEADTPDNFQSRRPNTSFCFLDIRSPGLGDTAMYLCATSHGTDNYGYTFGSGTRLTVV.

This chain links TRBV5-1 with TRBJ1-1; D perhaps matches TRBD1 (6 bases). The length of the CDR3 is 14 residues. The germline V gene has CDR1 SGHRS and CDR2 YFSETQ. V shed 4 bases and J shed 3 bases, with 13 bases lying between them. DNA of the CDR3: TGCGCCAGCAGCCTTATGGGGGCGGACACTGAAGCTTTCTTT. It is translated as CASSLMGADTEAFF.